The sequence of this TCR beta chain was determined in a study of CD8 T cells in ankylosing spondylitis. Concerning this clonotype: Its antigen is unknown.

TCRdb used MiXCR to reprocess the 5' RACE reads, holding one entry per CDR3 protein. The sample holds some 30,000 distinct CDR3 sequences, under 40% seen once. Regarding the study as a whole: As for the disease-linked clones, they showed a CD8+ phenotype and occurred at relatively low frequencies in peripheral blood.

The sequence derives from a male donor with ankylosing spondylitis. The source material was synovial fluid, either unsorted or a sorted T cell fraction (not recorded which).

CDR3 residues: CVFLGSYNEQFF. CDR3 nucleotide sequence: TGTGTCTTCTTGGGGTCCTACAATGAGCAGTTCTTC. The V call is TRBV15, the J call TRBJ2-1; D not certain. The germline V gene has CDR1 LNHNV and CDR2 YYDKDF (reference sequence). The CDR3 sequence is 12 residues long.